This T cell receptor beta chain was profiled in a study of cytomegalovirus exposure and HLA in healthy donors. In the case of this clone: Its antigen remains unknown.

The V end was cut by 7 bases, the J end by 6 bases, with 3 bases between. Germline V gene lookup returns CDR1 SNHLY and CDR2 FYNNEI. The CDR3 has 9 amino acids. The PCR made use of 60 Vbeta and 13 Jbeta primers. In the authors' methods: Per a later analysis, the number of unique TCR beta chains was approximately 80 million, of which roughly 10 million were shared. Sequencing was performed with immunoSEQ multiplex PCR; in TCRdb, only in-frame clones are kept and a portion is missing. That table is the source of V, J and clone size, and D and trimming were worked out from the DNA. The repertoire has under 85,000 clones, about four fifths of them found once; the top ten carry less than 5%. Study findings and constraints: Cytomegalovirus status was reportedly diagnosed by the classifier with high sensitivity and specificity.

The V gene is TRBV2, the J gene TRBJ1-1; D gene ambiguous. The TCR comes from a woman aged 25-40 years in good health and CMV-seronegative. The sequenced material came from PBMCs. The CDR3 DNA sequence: TGTGCCAGCATAGCTGAAGCTTTCTTT. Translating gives CASIAEAFF.